This TCR beta chain was captured by sequencing in a study of CXCR3-negative and CXCR3-positive naive CD8 T cells. To note about this clonotype: Its antigen is still unknown.

5' RACE with UMI labels generated the TRB cDNA libraries. With the 5' RACE reads reprocessed, TCRdb shows one record per CDR3 protein and no DNA. The sample totals tens of thousands of distinct CDR3 sequences. Points from the study as a whole: Researchers report CXCR3 expression partially decreased after cryopreservation, with fresh PBMCs used in most assays. Memory CD8+ cells showed much lower diversity, while both naive subsets displayed comparably high diversity.

Sequencing input: memory CD8+ T cells from blood. The clonotype originates from a human donor in good health. Some clones in this sample may be carry-over from other donors' samples.

The CDR3 reads CASSEMDRAYTGELFF. The V gene is TRBV5-1, the J gene TRBJ2-2; TCRdb's assignment of TRBD1 cannot be checked, as there is no DNA. This CDR3 is built from 16 residues. The germline V gene has CDR1 SGHRS and CDR2 YFSETQ.